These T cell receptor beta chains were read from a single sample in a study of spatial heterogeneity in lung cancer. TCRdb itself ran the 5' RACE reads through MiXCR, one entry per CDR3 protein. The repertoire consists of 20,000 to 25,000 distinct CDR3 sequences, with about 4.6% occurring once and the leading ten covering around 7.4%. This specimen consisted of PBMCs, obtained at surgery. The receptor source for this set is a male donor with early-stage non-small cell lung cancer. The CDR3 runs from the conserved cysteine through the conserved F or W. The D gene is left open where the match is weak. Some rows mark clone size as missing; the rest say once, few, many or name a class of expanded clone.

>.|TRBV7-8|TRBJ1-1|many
TGTGCCAGCAGCCCCATAATCCTCAGCACTGAAGCTTTCTTT
CASSPIILSTEAFF
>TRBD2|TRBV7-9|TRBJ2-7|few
TGTGCCAGCAGCTTAATCTCTAGCGGCTACGAGCAGTACTTC
CASSLISSGYEQYF
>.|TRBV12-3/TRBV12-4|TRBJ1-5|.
TGTGCCAGCAGCAGCAGGGGTACGAGTCAGCCCCAGCATTTT
CASSSRGTSQPQHF
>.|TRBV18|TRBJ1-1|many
TGTGCCAGCTCACCACAGGGGAACACTGAAGCTTTCTTT
CASSPQGNTEAFF
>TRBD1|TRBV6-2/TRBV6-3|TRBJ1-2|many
TGTGCCAGCAGTCCTACGGACAGGGCGAATGGCTACACCTTC
CASSPTDRANGYTF
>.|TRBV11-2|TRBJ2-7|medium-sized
TGTGCCAGCAGCTTAGATCCCGCGGCTTCCTACGAGCAGTACTTC
CASSLDPAASYEQYF
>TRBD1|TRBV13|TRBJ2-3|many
TGTGCCAGCAGCAACCGGGACAGGGTCGTTCAAGATACGCAGTATTTT
CASSNRDRVVQDTQYF
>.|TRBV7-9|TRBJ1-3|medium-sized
TGTGCCAGCAGCTCAATCCGGGCAGGGGCCAGCTCTGGAAACACCATATATTTT
CASSSIRAGASSGNTIYF
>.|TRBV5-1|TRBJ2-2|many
TGCGCCAGCAGTACGGAGGGCGTGGGGCCAACCGGGGAGCTGTTTTTT
CASSTEGVGPTGELFF
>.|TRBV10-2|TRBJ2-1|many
TGCGCCAGCAGTGGGGCAATTTTGAATGAGCAGTTCTTC
CASSGAILNEQFF
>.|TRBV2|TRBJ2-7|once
TGTGCCAGCAGTGGGAAGGTGGGACCCTACGAGCAGTACTTC
CASSGKVGPYEQYF
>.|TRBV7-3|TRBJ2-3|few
TGTGCCAGCAGTCCCGGAGCGGGTAGCACAGATACGCAGTATTTT
CASSPGAGSTDTQYF
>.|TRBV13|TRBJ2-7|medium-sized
TGTGCCAGCAGCTCCGCCGGGGGCCGCACCTACGAGCAGTACTTC
CASSSAGGRTYEQYF
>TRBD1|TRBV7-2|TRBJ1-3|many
TGTGCCAGCAGCGCGGGGACAGCTGGAAACACCATATATTTT
CASSAGTAGNTIYF
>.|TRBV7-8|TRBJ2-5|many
TGTGCCAGCAGCGCCGGGACAGCCCCGCGGCCTAGCGTAGATTTC
CASSAGTAPRPSVDF
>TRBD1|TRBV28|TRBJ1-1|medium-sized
TGTGCCAGCAGTACGGGACAGGTGAACACTGAAGCTTTCTTT
CASSTGQVNTEAFF
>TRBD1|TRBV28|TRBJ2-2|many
TGTGCCAGCAGTAGGACAGGGGGCTGGGGGGAGCTGTTTTTT
CASSRTGGWGELFF